The 25 T cell receptor beta chains below were found in one sample sequenced in a study of siplizumab effects on memory and regulatory T cells. Using immunoSEQ multiplex PCR, the repertoire was profiled, and TCRdb retains in-frame clones only, with some absent. The sample consists of 60,000 to 70,000 clones, about 90% of them appearing once. The sequenced material came from Tregs sorted from blood. Receptors were obtained from a human donor in good health.

V usage is TRBV7-9 and J usage is TRBJ1-4; 7 bases are shared with TRBD1. CDR3 size: 15 residues. CDR1 is SEHNR, CDR2 FQNEAQ, per germline (reference sequence). V dropped 6 bases and J dropped 4; count of bases not matched to a gene: 8. CDR3 in amino acids: CASSPNRGINEKLFF. The CDR3, as DNA: TGTGCCAGCAGTCCAAACAGGGGCATTAATGAAAAACTGTTTTTT.

This sequence joins TRBV5-1 and TRBJ2-1, with 8 bases identical to TRBD2. The CDR3 spans 16 residues. From germline, CDR1 is SGHRS and CDR2 YFSETQ. The V segment lost 5 bases and the J segment 0 bases; nucleotides outside the gene matches: 7. CDR3 region: CASSTISGSSYNEQFF. The CDR3 bases are TGCGCCAGCAGTACTATCAGCGGGAGCTCCTACAATGAGCAGTTCTTC.

The chain recombines TRBV4-1 with TRBJ2-6; the D gene is possibly TRBD1 (5 bases). This CDR3 spans 15 amino acids. Germline V gene data show CDR1 as MGHRA and CDR2 as YSYEKL. Trimming took off 4 bases at V and 0 bases at J, with 7 bases between the two ends. This chain's CDR3 is CASSRTISGANVLTF. DNA of the CDR3: TGCGCCAGCAGCCGGACAATCTCTGGGGCCAACGTCCTGACTTTC.

The chain is built from TRBV6-6 and TRBJ2-1, with unresolved D. Germline CDR1 MNHNY, CDR2 SVGAGI (reference sequence). CDR3 length equals 11 residues. V was pared by 3 bases and J by 10 bases, with 7 bases between. The CDR3 DNA follows: TGTGCCAGCAGTTATCTGTCAGAGCAGTTCTTC. Protein sequence: CASSYLSEQFF.

The chain has TRBV4-2 and TRBJ2-3, with 8 bases that match TRBD2. This CDR3 is 14 amino acids long. Germline CDR1 LGHNA, CDR2 YNFKEQ. Trimming cost V 1 base and J 4 bases; bases outside gene matches: 1. CDR3 sequence reads: CASSQAGGPDTQYF. Here the CDR3 DNA reads TGTGCCAGCAGCCAAGCGGGAGGGCCAGATACGCAGTATTTT.

This chain connects TRBV28 to TRBJ1-1, with D possibly TRBD1 on 6 matching bases. Trimming stripped 5 bases from V and 1 base from J, with 11 bases between. CDR1 is MDHEN and CDR2 is SYDVKM in the germline V gene. This CDR3 has 14 amino acids. CDR3 loop: CASSLRGANTEAFF. The CDR3 bases are TGTGCCAGCAGTCTACGGGGGGCGAACACTGAAGCTTTCTTT.

This chain connects TRBV18 to TRBJ2-5, with D unresolved. The CDR3 runs to 12 residues. Germline CDR1 reads KGHSH; CDR2 reads LQKENI. Deletions cut 4 bases from V and 5 bases from J, with 8 bases between. The CDR3 DNA sequence: TGTGCCAGCTCACTCGATTGGGAGACCCAGTACTTC. Residues: CASSLDWETQYF.

This clone showed up just a few times. The rearrangement uses TRBV7-3 and TRBJ1-1, with unresolved D. Germline V gene sequence: CDR1 SGHTA, CDR2 FQGTGA. CDR3 length equals 13 residues. V lost 2 bases and J 2 bases, leaving 6 bases between the germline ends. The CDR3 here is CASSLHSNTEAFF. The CDR3 DNA reads TGTGCCAGCAGCTTACACTCCAACACTGAAGCTTTCTTT.

This chain uses TRBV28 with TRBJ2-7; TRBD2 matches at 7 bases. CDR3 length: 15 residues. Germline-derived CDR1 and CDR2 are MDHEN and SYDVKM. V trimming: 6 bases; J trimming: 0 bases; junction bases outside the gene matches: 8. For the CDR3, the DNA is TGTGCCAGCAGAGCTAGCGGTCCGAGCTCCTACGAGCAGTACTTC. Encoded protein: CASRASGPSSYEQYF.

Here the CDR3 reads CASSPGRGVPWTQYF. As DNA, the CDR3 is TGTGCCAGCAGCCCCGGCAGGGGGGTGCCATGGACCCAGTACTTC. V is TRBV5-8 and J is TRBJ2-5; D may be TRBD1 (7 bases). The germline V gene encodes CDR1 SGHTS and CDR2 YDEGEE. This CDR3 has 15 amino acids. The germline V and J ends were trimmed by 4 bases and 7 bases, with 20 bases remaining between them.

V usage is TRBV5-4 and J usage is TRBJ2-2, with 11 bases matching TRBD1. Trimming removed 5 bases from V and 5 bases from J; junction bases left unmatched: 8. Germline-derived CDR1 and CDR2 are SGHNT and YYREEE (reference sequence). The CDR3 loop spans 16 amino acids. This CDR3 is CASSPGQGAQTGELFF. DNA for the CDR3: TGTGCCAGCAGTCCCGGACAGGGGGCGCAAACCGGGGAGCTGTTTTTT.

The chain has TRBV9 and TRBJ2-1; 7 bases are shared with TRBD2. The germline CDR1 and CDR2 sequences are SGDLS and YYNGEE. The CDR3 has 17 residues. With V trimmed by 0 bases and J by 10 bases, 16 bases remained unmatched. The CDR3 DNA reads TGTGCCAGCAGCGTAGACGCTAGCGGCATCTCCCCCAGGGAGCAGTTCTTC. As protein: CASSVDASGISPREQFF.

The gene calls are TRBV21-1 and TRBJ1-5. TRBV21-1 is labeled a pseudogene. The CDR3 has 16 amino acids. Here the CDR3 reads CASIPAFTTGNQPQHF. For the CDR3, the DNA is TGTGCCAGCATACCGGCATTTACGACGGGCAATCAGCCCCAGCATTTT.

The chain carries TRBV18 and TRBJ2-7, with a tentative D call TRBD2 (6 bases). CDR1 and CDR2 (germline): KGHSH, LQKENI. The V end lost 6 bases, the J end lost 6 bases, and 15 bases lay between the germline ends. The CDR3 is 13 amino acids. The CDR3 protein is CASSQGTSREQYF. CDR3 nucleotides: TGTGCCAGCTCCCAAGGCACTAGCCGCGAGCAGTACTTC.

The V and J genes are TRBV15 and TRBJ1-1; TRBD1 aligns across 10 bases. The germline V gene encodes CDR1 LNHNV and CDR2 YYDKDF (reference sequence). The CDR3 spans 18 residues. J gave up 3 bases and V 1 base, and 11 bases lay outside the gene matches. The CDR3 is CATSRATGGSRKDTEAFF. As DNA, the CDR3 is TGTGCCACCAGCAGAGCGACAGGGGGCTCCCGGAAAGACACTGAAGCTTTCTTT.

The CDR3 nucleotides read TGTGCCAGCTCACCACAGGAGACCGGGGAGCTGTTTTTT. Protein sequence: CASSPQETGELFF. The chain couples TRBV18 to TRBJ2-2, with D hard to call. There are 13 residues in the CDR3. Trimming cost V 1 base and J 5 bases, with 5 bases left between them. The germline V gene has CDR1 KGHSH and CDR2 LQKENI.

The chain has TRBV19 and TRBJ2-3; D call uncertain. V lost 5 bases, J lost 3 bases, and 9 bases lay in between. The germline CDR1 and CDR2 sequences are LNHDA and SQIVND (reference sequence). The CDR3 spans 13 residues. The CDR3 is CASSGRVTDTQYF. The CDR3 nucleotides are TGTGCCAGTAGTGGTCGGGTAACAGATACGCAGTATTTT.

CDR3 nucleotide sequence: TGTGCCACCATATGGGGTAGGAGTAATCAGCCCCAGCATTTT. Protein: CATIWGRSNQPQHF. The rearrangement uses TRBV28 and TRBJ1-5; D unclear. V lost 10 bases to trimming and J lost 4 bases, with 17 bases between them. CDR3 length: 14 amino acids. The V gene's germline CDR1 is MDHEN and CDR2 SYDVKM.

The chain uses TRBV9 and TRBJ2-1, with TRBD2 identical over 11 bases. The CDR3 runs 16 residues. Germline trimming cut 0 bases from V and 8 bases from J; bases unmatched to any gene: 7. Germline assignment: CDR1 SGDLS and CDR2 YYNGEE. The CDR3 here is CASSVDVAGGPYEQFF. In DNA, the CDR3 is TGTGCCAGCAGCGTAGATGTAGCGGGAGGGCCCTATGAGCAGTTCTTC.

The rearrangement links TRBV6-1 to TRBJ2-7, with D tentatively TRBD2 (6 bases). The ends were cut back, 1 base at V and 7 bases at J, with 17 bases in the middle. The CDR3 has 15 residues. CDR1 and CDR2 (germline): MNHNS, SASEGT. The CDR3 reads CASSEGVRGLGEQYF. CDR3 coding DNA: TGTGCCAGCAGTGAAGGGGTTCGGGGACTCGGGGAGCAGTACTTC.

The rearrangement uses TRBV4-1 and TRBJ1-1; D unresolved. CDR3 size: 15 residues. Trimming pared 1 base from V and 4 bases from J, leaving 13 bases between. Per the germline V gene, CDR1 is MGHRA and CDR2 is YSYEKL. The CDR3 region is CASSQVILFGTEAFF. The CDR3 DNA follows: TGCGCCAGCAGCCAAGTCATCCTTTTCGGCACTGAAGCTTTCTTT.

This chain uses TRBV10-3 with TRBJ1-2; 8 positions match TRBD1. CDR1 is ENHRY, CDR2 SYGVKD, per germline. With 2 bases clipped from V and 3 bases from J, the junction kept 5 bases outside the gene matches. The CDR3 length is 15 residues. As DNA, the CDR3 is TGTGCCATCAGTGAGCAGGCCAGGGGGCACTATGGCTACACCTTC. Protein: CAISEQARGHYGYTF.

The J gene is TRBJ2-5, the V gene TRBV18; no clear D gene. This CDR3 spans 12 amino acids. Per the germline V gene, CDR1 is KGHSH and CDR2 is LQKENI. V lost 6 bases and J 5 bases, leaving 10 bases between the germline ends. As DNA, the CDR3 is TGTGCCAGCTCCCTTATAAGGGAGACCCAGTACTTC. As protein: CASSLIRETQYF.

V and J are TRBV5-1 and TRBJ2-2; a weak D match, TRBD2 (5 bases). This CDR3 comprises 14 residues. CDR1 is SGHRS and CDR2 is YFSETQ in the germline V gene. Trimming removed 0 bases at V and 6 bases at J, with 9 bases between. CDR3 in amino acids: CASSLDPRAGELFF. CDR3 sequence (DNA): TGCGCCAGCAGCTTGGACCCGAGGGCCGGGGAGCTGTTTTTT.

The chain carries TRBV7-9 and TRBJ2-1; 11 bases are a match to TRBD2. The germline CDR1 and CDR2 sequences are SEHNR and FQNEAQ (reference sequence). V was clipped by 5 bases and J by 5 bases; unmatched bases: 5. This CDR3 has 15 residues. CDR3 protein: CASSQPGLADNEQFF. CDR3 DNA: TGTGCCAGCAGCCAACCGGGACTAGCGGACAATGAGCAGTTCTTC.